This T cell receptor (beta chain) was obtained from a study of blood T cell repertoires in COVID-19. Study summary: There were acute and convalescent COVID-19 samples, and they came from the United States, Italy and Spain.

Using immunoSEQ multiplex PCR, the repertoire was profiled, and TCRdb retains in-frame clones only, with some absent. The profile shows under 200,000 clones, approximately 90% of them singletons. Germline lookup yields CDR1 MNHEY and CDR2 SVGAGI. Trimming cost V 5 bases and J 4 bases, with 11 bases left between them. CDR3 size: 13 residues. Sequences were obtained from peripheral blood. The TCR comes from a man between 65 and 85 years old with active or convalescent COVID-19. J is TRBJ2-5 and V is TRBV6-5, with D maybe TRBD2 (6 bases). CDR3 loop: CASSRTNGETQYF. CDR3 DNA sequence: TGTGCCAGCAGTCGGACTAATGGAGAGACCCAGTACTTC.